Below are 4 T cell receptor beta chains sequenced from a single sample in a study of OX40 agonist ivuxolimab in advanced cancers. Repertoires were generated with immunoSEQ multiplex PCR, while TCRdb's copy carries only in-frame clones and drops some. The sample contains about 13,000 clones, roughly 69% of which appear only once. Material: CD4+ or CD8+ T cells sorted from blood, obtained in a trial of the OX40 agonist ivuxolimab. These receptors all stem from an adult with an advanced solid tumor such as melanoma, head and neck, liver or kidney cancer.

In DNA, the CDR3 is TGTGCCAGCAGTCCCAACCAGGGGTCACCCCTCCACTTT. This encodes CASSPNQGSPLHF. The chain uses TRBV13 and TRBJ1-6, with D perhaps matching TRBD1 (6 bases). This CDR3 is built from 13 residues. Germline lookup yields CDR1 PRHDT and CDR2 FYEKMQ (reference sequence). Trimming left V 6 bases short and J 10 bases short, with 13 bases between.

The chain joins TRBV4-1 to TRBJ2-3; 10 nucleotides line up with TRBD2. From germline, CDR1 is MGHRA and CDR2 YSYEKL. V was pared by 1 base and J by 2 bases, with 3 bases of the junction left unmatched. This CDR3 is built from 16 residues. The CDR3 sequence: CASSQGLAGFTDTQYF. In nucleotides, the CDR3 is TGCGCCAGCAGCCAAGGACTAGCGGGTTTCACAGATACGCAGTATTTT.

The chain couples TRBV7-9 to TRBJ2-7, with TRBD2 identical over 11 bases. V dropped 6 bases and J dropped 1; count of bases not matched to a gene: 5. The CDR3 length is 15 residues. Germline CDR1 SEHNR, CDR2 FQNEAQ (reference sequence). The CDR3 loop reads CASSASGGPSYEQYF. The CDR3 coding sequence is TGTGCCAGCAGTGCTAGCGGGGGGCCTTCCTACGAGCAGTACTTC.

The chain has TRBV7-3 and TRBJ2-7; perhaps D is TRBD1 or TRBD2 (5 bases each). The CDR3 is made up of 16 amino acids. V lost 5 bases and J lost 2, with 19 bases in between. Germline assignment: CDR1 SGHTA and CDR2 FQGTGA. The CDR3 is CASSESSERGAYEQYF. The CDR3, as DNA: TGTGCCAGCAGCGAGAGTAGCGAGAGAGGGGCCTACGAGCAGTACTTC.